This T cell receptor beta chain was retrieved from a study of T cell responses to AZD1222 COVID-19 vaccine (dated by TCRdb to about 2021). About the full investigation: A total of 233 trial participants underwent TCR sequencing, of whom about 200 had received two doses of AZD1222 and some 25 had received two doses of the MenACWY control vaccine. Trial participants were enrolled by age into 18-55, 56-69 and 70-plus year subgroups, with approximately 150, 28 and 58 TCR-sequenced participants respectively.

The CDR3 contains 14 residues, cysteine and phenylalanine counted. Solely the CDR3 DNA is kept, with 42 bases framed from the first base. Trimming removed 10 bases from V and 8 bases from J, leaving 24 bases between the germline ends. Sequences WNHNN (CDR1) and SYGVQD (CDR2) are obtained from the germline V gene (reference sequence). The CDR3 regions of human TCRbeta chains were subjected to immunosequencing. As for the original processing: TCRs in the repertoires were matched against a reference library of SARS-CoV-2-specific TCRs that had been generated with the MIRA antigen-specificity platform. Breadth was defined as the fraction of unique TCRs that were SARS-CoV-2-associated. Depth was defined as the fraction of total T cells that were SARS-CoV-2-associated. Using the MIRA data, each spike-specific TCR was assigned both to the spike region to which the TCR was reactive and to a CD4 or CD8 class. Log10-transformed breadth and depth values were compared by one-way ANOVA with Sidak's multiple comparisons tests. TCRdb's version of the immuneACCESS table is confined to in-frame rearrangements and falls short of the full clone set. An unresolved V gene accounts for under half of the shortfall where checked; the remainder is of unknown origin. From that table come the V and J calls and clone size; the DNA was used to work out D and trimming. Across this sample there are 130,000 or so clones, with more than 85% seen only once. More than 0.85% of the sample is held by the ten biggest clonotypes.

Summary of the overall study and its limitations: Participants were mostly white British, with more females than males. The authors suggested clonal diversity may have been underestimated. Epitopes outside the regions mutated in the B.1.351 and B.1.1.7 variants were reportedly recognized by nearly half of the unique spike-specific TCRs. Because no day 14 peak-response samples were available, the repertoires could be characterized only after the peak T cell response. In the small 56-69-year group, the increase in depth fell short of significance, most likely because of low power. Conclusions about previously exposed vaccinees are limited because only 6 or 7 AZD1222 recipients were SARS-CoV-2 seropositive at baseline. Vaccine-associated CD4 TCRs spanned the whole spike protein, with dominant responses in regions 160-218 and 743-854. A significant rise in spike-specific TCR breadth and depth was observed after two AZD1222 doses relative to day 0 and relative to MenACWY recipients.

Sample time point, as interpreted from the label and publication: baseline before first vaccination. The sample's treatment or condition label, in plain terms: meningococcal conjugate vaccine given as trial control. Samples from vaccinated people were obtained from the UK trials COV001 and COV002, which included a single-blind randomized controlled phase 2/3 trial of AZD1222 (ChAdOx1 nCoV-19) in healthy adults. Trial participant PBMC samples were collected at day 0 and day 28 after the second dose for TCRbeta chain sequencing. There are a few counts of this clone. The antigen this receptor binds is unknown. No base quality values were provided; no much bigger clone lies one nucleotide off.

The specimen comprised peripheral blood, sampled on day 0 of MenACWY control vaccination. The clonotype was recovered from an adult in good health. Here the chain combines TRBV10-1 and TRBJ2-7; the D gene assignment is ambiguous. CDR3 region: CATDMGPSTIKQYF. The DNA sequence reads TGCGCCACCGATATGGGCCCCTCTACTATCAAGCAGTACTTC.